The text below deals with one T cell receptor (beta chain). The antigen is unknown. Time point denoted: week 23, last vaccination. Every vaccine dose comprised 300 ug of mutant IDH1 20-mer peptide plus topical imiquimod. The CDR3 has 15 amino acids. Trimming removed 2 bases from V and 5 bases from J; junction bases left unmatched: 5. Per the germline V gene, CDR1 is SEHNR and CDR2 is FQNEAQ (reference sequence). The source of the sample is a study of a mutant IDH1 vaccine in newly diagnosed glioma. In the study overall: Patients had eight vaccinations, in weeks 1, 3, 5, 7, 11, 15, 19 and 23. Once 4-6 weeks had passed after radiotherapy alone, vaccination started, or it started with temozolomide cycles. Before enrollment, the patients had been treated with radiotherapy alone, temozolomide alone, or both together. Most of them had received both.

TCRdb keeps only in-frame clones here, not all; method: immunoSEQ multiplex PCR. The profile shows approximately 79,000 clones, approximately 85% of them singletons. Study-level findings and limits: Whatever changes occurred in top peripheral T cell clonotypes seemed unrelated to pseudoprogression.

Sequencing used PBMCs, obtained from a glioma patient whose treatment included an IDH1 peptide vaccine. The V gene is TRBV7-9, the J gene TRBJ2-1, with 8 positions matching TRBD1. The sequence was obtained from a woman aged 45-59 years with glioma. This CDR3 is CASSLRQGRHNEQFF. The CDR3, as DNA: TGTGCCAGCAGCTTAAGACAGGGGCGCCACAATGAGCAGTTCTTC.